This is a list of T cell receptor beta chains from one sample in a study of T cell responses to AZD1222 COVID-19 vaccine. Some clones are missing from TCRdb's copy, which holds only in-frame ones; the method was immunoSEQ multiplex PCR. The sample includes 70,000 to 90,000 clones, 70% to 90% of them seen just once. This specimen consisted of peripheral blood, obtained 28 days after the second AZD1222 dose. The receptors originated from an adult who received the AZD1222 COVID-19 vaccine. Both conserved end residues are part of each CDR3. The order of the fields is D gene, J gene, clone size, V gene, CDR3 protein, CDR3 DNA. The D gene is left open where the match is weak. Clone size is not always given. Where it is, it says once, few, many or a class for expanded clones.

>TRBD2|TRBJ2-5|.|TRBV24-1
CATSDPLAVQETQYF
TGTGCCACCAGTGACCCACTAGCGGTCCAAGAGACCCAGTACTTC
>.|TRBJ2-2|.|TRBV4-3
CASSQDPAGELFF
TGCGCCAGCAGCCAAGATCCGGCCGGGGAGCTGTTTTTT
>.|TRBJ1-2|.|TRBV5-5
CASSLATYGYTF
TGTGCCAGCAGCTTGGCGACGTATGGCTACACCTTC
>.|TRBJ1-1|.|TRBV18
CASSPNGGENTEAFF
TGTGCCAGCTCACCTAACGGAGGGGAGAACACTGAAGCTTTCTTT
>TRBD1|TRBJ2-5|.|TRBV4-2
CASSQGKTGDPGETQYF
TGTGCCAGCAGCCAAGGAAAGACAGGGGATCCGGGTGAGACCCAGTACTTC
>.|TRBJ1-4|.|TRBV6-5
CASGTPAATNEKLFF
TGTGCCAGCGGTACTCCTGCGGCAACTAATGAAAAACTGTTTTTT
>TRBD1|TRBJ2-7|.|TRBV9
CASSATGGAYEQYF
TGTGCCAGCAGCGCCACAGGGGGCGCCTACGAGCAGTACTTC
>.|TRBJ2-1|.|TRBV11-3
CASSLGWSGNEQFF
TGTGCCAGCAGCTTAGGGTGGTCGGGTAATGAGCAGTTCTTC
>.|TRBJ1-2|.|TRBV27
CASSLGSGYGYTF
TGTGCCAGCAGTTTGGGGTCTGGCTATGGCTACACCTTC
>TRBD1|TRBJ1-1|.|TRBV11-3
CASSPGLRTGNTEAFF
TGTGCCAGCAGCCCTGGTCTGAGGACAGGGAACACTGAAGCTTTCTTT
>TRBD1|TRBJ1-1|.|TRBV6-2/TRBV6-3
CASSFGQGNTEAFF
TGTGCCAGCAGTTTCGGACAGGGCAACACTGAAGCTTTCTTT
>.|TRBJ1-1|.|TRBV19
CASSIDRNRVNTEAFF
TGTGCCAGTAGTATAGATCGGAACAGGGTGAACACTGAAGCTTTCTTT
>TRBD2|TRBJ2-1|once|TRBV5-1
CASSFGTTINEQFF
TGCGCCAGCAGCTTCGGGACTACCATCAATGAGCAGTTCTTC
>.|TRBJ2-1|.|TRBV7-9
CASSFDLSYNEQFF
TGTGCCAGCAGCTTCGACCTCTCCTACAATGAGCAGTTCTTC
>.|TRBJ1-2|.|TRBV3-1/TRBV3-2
CASSLTWVGGYTF
TGTGCCAGCAGCCTAACGTGGGTAGGCGGCTACACCTTC
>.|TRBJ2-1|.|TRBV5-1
CASSLGPAGPFNEQFF
TGCGCCAGCAGCCTGGGACCGGCAGGACCGTTTAATGAGCAGTTCTTC
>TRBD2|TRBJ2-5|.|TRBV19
CASSRGSGLRETQYF
TGTGCCAGTAGTAGGGGTAGCGGGCTCCGAGAGACCCAGTACTTC
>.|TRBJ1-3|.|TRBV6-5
CASSYRPIAGNTIYF
TGTGCCAGCAGTTACCGACCCATCGCTGGAAACACCATATATTTT
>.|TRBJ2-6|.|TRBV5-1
CASSVAGQVANVLTF
TGCGCCAGCAGCGTGGCGGGACAAGTCGCCAACGTCCTGACTTTC
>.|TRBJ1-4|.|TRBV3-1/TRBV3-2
CASSQEGEKLFF
TGTGCCAGCAGCCAAGAGGGGGAAAAACTGTTTTTT
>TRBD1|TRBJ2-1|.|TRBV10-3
CAIMSVSGTGGNEQFF
TGTGCCATCATGTCGGTGTCCGGGACAGGGGGAAATGAGCAGTTCTTC
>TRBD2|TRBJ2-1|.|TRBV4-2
CASSQKVAGAQGYNEQFF
TGTGCCAGCAGCCAAAAGGTAGCGGGGGCTCAGGGATACAATGAGCAGTTCTTC
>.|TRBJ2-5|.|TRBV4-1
CASSQFWFQAQYF
TGCGCCAGCAGCCAATTCTGGTTTCAGGCCCAGTACTTC
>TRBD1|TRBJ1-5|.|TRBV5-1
CASSFGGQGSNQPQHF
TGCGCCAGCAGCTTTGGGGGACAGGGTAGCAATCAGCCCCAGCATTTT
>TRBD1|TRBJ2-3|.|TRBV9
CASSEGTGTDTQYF
TGTGCCAGCAGCGAAGGGACAGGCACAGATACGCAGTATTTT
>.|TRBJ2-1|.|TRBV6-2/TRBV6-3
CASSYSAGTGSDEQFF
TGTGCCAGCAGTTACTCTGCAGGGACGGGTTCGGATGAGCAGTTCTTC
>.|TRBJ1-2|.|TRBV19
CASSNRALYGYTF
TGTGCCAGTAGTAATAGGGCCTTGTATGGCTACACCTTC
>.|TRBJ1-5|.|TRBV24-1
CATQGQWNQPQHF
TGTGCCACCCAAGGACAGTGGAATCAGCCCCAGCATTTT
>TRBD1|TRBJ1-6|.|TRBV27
CASSWDSYNSPLHF
TGTGCCAGCAGCTGGGACAGTTATAATTCACCCCTCCACTTT
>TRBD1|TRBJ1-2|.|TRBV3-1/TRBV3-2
CASSQAWGQGSGYTF
TGTGCCAGCAGCCAAGCGTGGGGACAGGGTTCTGGCTACACCTTC
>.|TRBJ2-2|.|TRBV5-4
CASSSSRGAAGELFF
TGTGCCAGCAGCTCCTCTAGAGGTGCCGCCGGGGAGCTGTTTTTT
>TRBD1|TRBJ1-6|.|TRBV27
CASSPDRALYNSPLHF
TGTGCCAGCAGCCCGGACAGGGCCCTCTATAATTCACCCCTCCACTTT
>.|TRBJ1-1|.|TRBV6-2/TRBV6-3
CASSWGGTEAFF
TGTGCCAGCAGTTGGGGTGGGACTGAAGCTTTCTTT
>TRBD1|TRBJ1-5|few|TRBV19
CASSIATGGGSQPQHF
TGTGCCAGTAGTATCGCGACAGGGGGCGGGAGTCAGCCCCAGCATTTT
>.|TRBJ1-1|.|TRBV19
CASKVASLLGSTEAFF
TGTGCCAGTAAAGTGGCATCACTCCTAGGGAGCACTGAAGCTTTCTTT
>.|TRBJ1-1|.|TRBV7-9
CASSLVGGPTEAFF
TGTGCCAGCAGCTTAGTTGGAGGTCCCACTGAAGCTTTCTTT
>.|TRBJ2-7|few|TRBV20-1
CSASSRSSYEQYF
TGCAGTGCTAGTTCTAGGAGCTCCTACGAGCAGTACTTC
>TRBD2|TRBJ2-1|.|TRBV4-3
CASSQEGALSGRGAYNEQFF
TGCGCCAGCAGCCAAGAGGGAGCCCTTAGCGGGAGAGGGGCCTACAATGAGCAGTTCTTC
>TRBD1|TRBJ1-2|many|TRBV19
CASSSPDRGHGYTF
TGTGCCAGTAGTTCCCCGGACAGGGGACATGGCTACACCTTC
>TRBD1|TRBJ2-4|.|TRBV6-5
CASRKRTGDNIQYF
TGTGCCAGCAGGAAACGGACAGGGGATAACATTCAGTACTTC
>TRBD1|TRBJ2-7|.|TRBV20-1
CSASDRGGIYEQYF
TGCAGTGCTAGTGACAGGGGGGGGATCTACGAGCAGTACTTC
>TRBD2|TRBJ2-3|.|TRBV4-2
CASSPRDYTDTQYF
TGTGCCAGCAGCCCCCGGGACTACACAGATACGCAGTATTTT
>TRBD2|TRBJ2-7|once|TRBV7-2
CASSSSASGPYEQYF
TGTGCCAGCAGCTCGTCTGCTAGCGGGCCCTACGAGCAGTACTTC
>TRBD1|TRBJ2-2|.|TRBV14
CASSRRQGNTGELFF
TGTGCCAGCAGCCGCCGACAGGGCAACACCGGGGAGCTGTTTTTT
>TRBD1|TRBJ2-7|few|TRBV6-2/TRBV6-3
CASSSDRVYEQYF
TGTGCCAGCAGTTCGGACAGGGTCTACGAGCAGTACTTC
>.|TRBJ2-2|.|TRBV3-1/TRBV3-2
CASSQGVIRELFF
TGTGCCAGCAGCCAAGGTGTCATCAGGGAGCTGTTTTTT